Listed below are T cell receptor beta chains from one sample, sequenced in a study of control samples from healthy donors and cancer patients. Here immunoSEQ multiplex PCR was the method, and the copy in TCRdb shows in-frame clones only, minus some. The sample has about 410,000 clones, approximately 92% seen once. The sequencing sample was made of PBMCs. The receptors come from a man between 35 and 55 years old with head and neck cancer. The CDR3 runs from the conserved cysteine through the conserved F or W. The D gene is left open where the match is weak. Expanded clones get a size class; other rows say once, few or many, or leave the size out.

.	.	TRBJ2-2	TRBV28	CASDPSVNTGELFF	TGTGCCAGCGACCCTAGCGTGAACACCGGGGAGCTGTTTTTT
.	.	TRBJ1-2	TRBV6-2/TRBV6-3	CASSSPGYPTPYGYTF	TGTGCCAGCAGTTCTCCGGGTTACCCCACTCCCTATGGCTACACCTTC
.	.	TRBJ2-6	TRBV19	CASSVSGANVLTF	TGTGCCAGTTCGGTCTCTGGGGCCAACGTCCTGACTTTC
.	.	TRBJ1-4	TRBV28	CASIESGGLREKLFF	TGTGCCAGCATCGAATCGGGGGGGCTAAGGGAAAAACTGTTTTTT
.	.	TRBJ2-7	TRBV21-1	CAYFHTGAFTPPEQYF	TGTGCCTACTTCCACACCGGGGCCTTTACCCCACCCGAGCAGTACTTC
TRBD2	.	TRBJ2-3	TRBV7-2	CASSLFGGGITDTQYF	TGTGCCAGCAGCTTATTCGGGGGGGGAATAACAGATACGCAGTATTTT
.	once	TRBJ1-2	TRBV4-1	CASSQDPSKGYTF	TGCGCCAGCAGCCAAGATCCAAGTAAGGGCTACACCTTC
.	.	TRBJ2-5	TRBV11-2	CASSLVVETQYF	TGTGCCAGCAGCTTAGTGGTAGAGACCCAGTACTTC
.	once	TRBJ2-7	TRBV7-3	CASSLRRAGTYEQYF	TGTGCCAGCAGCTTAAGACGAGCGGGCACCTACGAGCAGTACTTC
TRBD1	.	TRBJ1-6	TRBV6-5	CASRGGTANSPLHF	TGTGCCAGCAGAGGTGGGACAGCTAATTCACCCCTCCACTTT
TRBD2	few	TRBJ2-7	TRBV7-3	CASSLGLAGGYEQYF	TGTGCCAGCAGCCTCGGACTAGCGGGGGGGTACGAGCAGTACTTC